Each of the 8 T cell receptor beta chains below was sequenced from the same sample in a study of cytomegalovirus exposure and HLA in healthy donors. The PCR ran on 60 Vbeta and 13 Jbeta primers. Assay: immunoSEQ multiplex PCR; the TCRdb copy retains only in-frame clones and omits some. The table shows some 180,000 clones, with 70% to 80% occurring only once. The sample taken for sequencing was PBMCs. These receptor sequences come from a man aged 18 to 35 in good health and CMV-seronegative.

J is TRBJ1-2 and V is TRBV9, with TRBD1 as a possible D gene (5 bases). Looked up from germline, CDR1 is SGDLS and CDR2 is YYNGEE. The V gene lost 4 bases and the J gene lost 1 base, with 17 bases spanning the gap. The CDR3 runs 16 residues. The CDR3 DNA reads as TGTGCCAGCAGCCCGTTGGATCGGGGGGTTAACTATGGCTACACCTTC. Protein product: CASSPLDRGVNYGYTF.

This clone came up a few times. J is TRBJ2-3 and V is TRBV7-2; 8 nucleotides agree with TRBD2. Germline V gene data show CDR1 as SGHTA and CDR2 as FQGNSA. There are 16 residues in the CDR3. The junction had 11 bases not matched to a gene; V was cut back by 5 bases and J by 4 bases. CDR3: CASSPSGGGRSDTQYF. CDR3 nucleotides: TGTGCCAGCAGCCCAAGCGGAGGCGGGAGGTCAGATACGCAGTATTTT.

This sequence joins TRBV30 and TRBJ1-6; possibly TRBD1 for D (6 bases). Germline V gene data show CDR1 as GTSNPN and CDR2 as SVGIG (reference sequence). This CDR3 has 15 amino acids. Between the trimmed V and J ends, which lost 0 bases and 9 bases, there was a span of 15 bases. The CDR3 loop reads CAWSVTGALPSPLHF. CDR3 bases: TGTGCCTGGAGTGTGACAGGAGCGTTACCTTCACCCCTCCACTTT. The variable domain in full, with the rest retrieved from reference TRBV30 and TRBJ1-6, is SQTIHQWPATLVQPVGSPLSLECTVEGTSNPNLYWYRQAAGRGLQLLFYSVGIGQISSEVPQNLSASRPQDRQFILSSKKLLLSDSGFYLCAWSVTGALPSPLHFGNGTRLTVT.

The gene calls are TRBV7-2 and TRBJ1-2; 7 bases agree with TRBD1. The CDR3 spans 13 residues. Germline CDR1 reads SGHTA; CDR2 reads FQGNSA. V dropped 5 bases and J dropped 2; count of bases not matched to a gene: 2. The CDR3 DNA reads as TGTGCCAGCAGCCTACAGGGGAACTATGGCTACACCTTC. Encoded protein: CASSLQGNYGYTF.

The chain links TRBV4-3 to TRBJ1-1, with D unclear. CDR3 length: 14 amino acids. Deletions cut 1 base from V and 3 bases from J, with 9 bases between. The germline V gene has CDR1 LGHNA and CDR2 YSLEER. The CDR3: CASSQVVYDTEAFF. CDR3 DNA sequence: TGCGCCAGCAGCCAAGTCGTTTATGACACTGAAGCTTTCTTT.

This clone has a handful of counts. This chain joins TRBV4-3 and TRBJ2-1; 8 bases are shared with TRBD1. The CDR3 is 17 amino acids. The germline gives CDR1 LGHNA, CDR2 YSLEER. V lost 0 bases to trimming and J lost 4 bases; unmatched junction nucleotides: 8. The CDR3 loop reads CASSQEDLDRGYNEQFF. The DNA for the CDR3 is TGCGCCAGCAGCCAAGAGGACCTTGACAGGGGATACAATGAGCAGTTCTTC.

The rearrangement links TRBV5-5 to TRBJ2-7; the D gene is possibly TRBD2 (5 bases). The germline gives CDR1 SGHKS, CDR2 YYEKEE (reference sequence). V lost 7 bases and J lost 2, with 16 bases in between. The CDR3 consists of 14 residues. CDR3: CASLRAVAPYEQYF. The CDR3 coding sequence is TGTGCCAGCTTGAGGGCGGTGGCCCCCTACGAGCAGTACTTC.

This clone was counted between two and nine times. This chain uses TRBV9 with TRBJ2-1, with D possibly TRBD2 on 6 matching bases. CDR3 length equals 17 residues. With 0 bases removed from V and 3 bases from J, the gap between germline ends came to 16 bases. Germline CDR1 and CDR2: SGDLS and YYNGEE. The CDR3 DNA follows: TGTGCCAGCAGCGTAGGTGGGTGGGCTAGCGACTACAATGAGCAGTTCTTC. The encoded protein is CASSVGGWASDYNEQFF.